This TCR beta chain is drawn from a study of molecular identifiers for immune sequencing clone quantification. The study's findings and limits: Among effectors, clones above 20 RNA copies held over 97% of molecules; among naive cells, under 1%.

TCRdb re-analysed the PCR reads in MiXCR, keeping a single row per CDR3 protein. The sample lists approximately 550,000 distinct CDR3 sequences; over 20% were seen once. This clonotype was counted a few times. The target antigen is unknown. Unmatched junction bases numbered 7, after V lost 7 bases and J lost 3 bases. Germline CDR1 reads SNHLY; CDR2 reads FYNNEI. The CDR3 spans 15 residues. Sequencing was performed on naive CD8+ T cells from blood, with Jurkat cell RNA spiked in. Subset: FACS-sorted CD8+CD4-CCR7+CD45RA+ naive T cells. The rearrangement uses TRBV2 and TRBJ2-7, with 12 nucleotides matching TRBD2. This sequence originates from a human donor in good health. Some libraries in this study had Jurkat cell RNA spiked in. CDR3 nucleotide sequence: TGTGCCAGCACCATACTAGCGGGGGGTAACTACGAGCAGTACTTC. Its translation: CASTILAGGNYEQYF.